Listed here are 30 T cell receptor beta chains from one sample, sequenced in a study of T cells in Graves' hyperthyroidism and ophthalmopathy. Regions amplified from RNA transcripts were the TCR beta CDR3 regions. The study used the HTBI primer set for a first-round RT-PCR of the TCR CDR3. One entry per CDR3 protein results from TCRdb running MiXCR on the multiplex PCR reads. The repertoire holds roughly 720,000 distinct CDR3 sequences, with around 16% as singletons. The sequenced sample was blood. These receptors all come from a man aged 50 or older with Graves' hyperthyroidism.

In this sample, this clonotype turned up a few times. The V and J genes are TRBV20-1 and TRBJ1-5, with D perhaps matching TRBD1 (6 bases). This CDR3 is built from 13 residues. Germline CDR1 DFQATT, CDR2 SNEGSKA (reference sequence). Trimming took 7 bases from V and 7 from J, leaving 17 bases between them. This CDR3 reads CSVTQGANQPQHF. For the CDR3, the DNA is TGCAGTGTAACACAGGGTGCCAACCAGCCCCAGCATTTT.

This clonotype was observed at least ten times. This chain uses TRBV20-1 with TRBJ1-2; D gene uncertain. Germline CDR1 is DFQATT and CDR2 is SNEGSKA (reference sequence). This CDR3 comprises 11 residues. The ends were cut back, 2 bases at V and 8 bases at J, with 9 bases in the middle. CDR3 bases: TGCAGTGCTAGAACAACGGGCGGCTACACCTTC. Translated, it gives CSARTTGGYTF.

For the CDR3, the DNA is TGTGCCAGCAGCGCGACTAGCGCCGAGCAGTACTTC. Translation: CASSATSAEQYF. This rearrangement joins TRBV3-1 to TRBJ2-7; 8 bases are a match to TRBD2. CDR1 is LGHDT, CDR2 YNNKEL, per germline (reference sequence). Losses at the gene ends were 5 bases for V and 6 bases for J; bases not matched to a gene: 3. The CDR3 spans 12 residues.

This clonotype was seen at least ten times. The chain employs TRBV28 and TRBJ2-1; no firm D call. Germline V gives CDR1 MDHEN, CDR2 SYDVKM. V was cut by 5 bases and J by 6 bases, with 8 bases left in between. This CDR3 is 12 amino acids long. The DNA of the CDR3 is TGTGCCAGCAGTCCTCCCACCAATGAGCAGTTCTTC. Translating gives CASSPPTNEQFF.

This clonotype was observed many times. The chain links TRBV27 to TRBJ2-2; TRBD2 matches 8 bases. The CDR3 is 15 amino acids. V was pared by 5 bases and J by 8 bases, with 10 bases of the junction left unmatched. Germline V CDR1 and CDR2: MNHEY, SMNVEV (reference sequence). Here the CDR3 reads CASSLGTSYLGELFF. The CDR3 DNA follows: TGTGCCAGCAGTCTCGGGACTAGTTATTTAGGGGAGCTGTTTTTT.

Ten or more counts support this clonotype. This chain joins TRBV28 and TRBJ2-1; 9 bases fit TRBD2. This CDR3 comprises 15 residues. Germline V gene data show CDR1 as MDHEN and CDR2 as SYDVKM. Trimming at V came to 3 bases and at J to 7 bases, leaving 7 bases not matched to a gene. CDR3 sequence (DNA): TGTGCCAGCAGTTTGTCTCTAGCGGGAATGAATGAGCAGTTCTTC. Translating it yields CASSLSLAGMNEQFF.

A few counts support this clonotype. This rearrangement joins TRBV3-1 to TRBJ2-1, with D possibly TRBD1 on 6 matching bases. V was cut by 1 base and J by 7 bases, with 11 bases left in between. The V gene's germline CDR1 is LGHDT and CDR2 YNNKEL (reference sequence). This CDR3 has 14 residues. The CDR3 coding sequence is TGTGCCAGCAGCCAAGCGGTGGGGGCTAATGAGCAGTTCTTC. Translation gives CASSQAVGANEQFF.

Remarks on this clonotype: A much larger clone is a single base away; this may be a read error. Here the CDR3 omits its conserved ending phenylalanine or tryptophan, so a read error is the likely source. The chain links TRBV20-1 to TRBJ1-6; D is possibly TRBD1 (5 bases). Germline CDR1 reads DFQATT; CDR2 reads SNEGSKA (reference sequence). This CDR3 has 15 amino acids. V was trimmed by 0 bases and J by 7 bases, leaving 13 bases between them. The CDR3 reads CSARDRGLANSPLHL. DNA for the CDR3: TGCAGTGCTAGAGATCGGGGACTCGCAAATTCACCCCTCCACCTT.

This clonotype has just a few counts. The chain has TRBV30 and TRBJ2-1, with D tentatively TRBD2 (5 bases). CDR3 length equals 14 residues. Germline CDR1 GTSNPN, CDR2 SVGIG (reference sequence). The V gene lost 7 bases and the J gene lost 8 bases, with 21 bases spanning the gap. The CDR3 protein is CALLSRGERDEQFF. CDR3 DNA sequence: TGTGCCTTACTAAGCCGGGGAGAACGGGATGAGCAGTTCTTC. Together with reference TRBV30 and TRBJ2-1, the CDR3 gives the full variable domain: SQTIHQWPATLVQPVGSPLSLECTVEGTSNPNLYWYRQAAGRGLQLLFYSVGIGQISSEVPQNLSASRPQDRQFILSSKKLLLSDSGFYLCALLSRGERDEQFFGPGTRLTVL.

CDR3 coding DNA: TGTGCCAGCAGTGTGGTTTCGTGGGACACCATATATTTT. Its translation is CASSVVSWDTIYF. The chain joins TRBV6-1 to TRBJ1-3; no reliable D call. This CDR3 has 13 amino acids. With 4 bases removed from V and 8 bases from J, the gap between germline ends came to 12 bases. Germline lookup yields CDR1 MNHNS and CDR2 SASEGT.

This clonotype was recorded many times. V and J are TRBV10-3 and TRBJ2-5, with 9 bases identical to TRBD1. The CDR3 has 15 residues. Germline V gene sequence: CDR1 ENHRY, CDR2 SYGVKD. The V segment lost 5 bases and the J segment 5 bases; nucleotides outside the gene matches: 9. CDR3 bases: TGTGCCATCAGTTCCGGGACAGGGAAACGGGAGACCCAGTACTTC. It codes for CAISSGTGKRETQYF.

For this clonotype: Mismatch with germline at one junction end may stem from a read error. The chain is built from TRBV7-9 and TRBJ2-6; a possible D gene is TRBD1 (7 bases). Germline lookup yields CDR1 SEHNR and CDR2 FQNEAQ (reference sequence). The CDR3 contains 17 residues. CDR3 nucleotide sequence: TGTGCCAGCAGCTTAGGTCTACAGGGGACTGGGGCCGACGTCCTGACTTTC. Translation gives CASSLGLQGTGADVLTF.

At least ten counts were recorded for this clonotype. The chain links TRBV2 to TRBJ2-1; D remains ambiguous. The germline CDR1 and CDR2 sequences are SNHLY and FYNNEI. The CDR3 spans 13 residues. V shed 3 bases and J shed 3 bases, with 6 bases lying between them. CDR3 in DNA: TGTGCCAGCAGTGAGGACCACTACAATGAGCAGTTCTTC. Protein product: CASSEDHYNEQFF.

About this clonotype: One base away lies a much larger clone, so this may be a sequencing read error. The chain recombines TRBV20-1 with TRBJ2-5; the D is unclear. The CDR3 is made up of 10 amino acids. CDR1 is DFQATT, CDR2 SNEGSKA, per germline (reference sequence). Written as DNA, the CDR3 is TGCGGTGCTAATCGAGAGACCCAGTACTTC. This sequence encodes CGANRETQYF.

This clonotype was found a few times. The chain recombines TRBV29-1 with TRBJ2-7, with TRBD1 as a possible D gene (6 bases). The germline V gene has CDR1 SQVTM and CDR2 ANQGSEA. The CDR3 sequence is 12 residues long. Trimming left V 7 bases short and J 2 bases short, with 12 bases between. The CDR3 DNA reads as TGCAGCGCCGAGGACAGTACCTACGAGCAGTACTTC. Translation gives CSAEDSTYEQYF.

The J gene is TRBJ1-5, the V gene TRBV28; D possibly corresponds to TRBD1 (6 bases). The CDR3 is 17 amino acids. V dropped 7 bases and J dropped 1 base, with 20 bases sitting between them. Germline-derived CDR1 and CDR2 are MDHEN and SYDVKM. CDR3 loop: CASTPGRGHTSNQPQHF. The DNA of the CDR3 is TGTGCCAGCACCCCGGGTCGGGGACACACGAGCAATCAGCCCCAGCATTTT. The whole variable domain, filled in from reference TRBV28 and TRBJ1-5, reads DVKVTQSSRYLVKRTGEKVFLECVQDMDHENMFWYRQDPGLGLRLIYFSYDVKMKEKGDIPEGYSVSREKKERFSLILESASTNQTSMYLCASTPGRGHTSNQPQHFGDGTRLSIL.

This clonotype was counted only a few times. The V gene is TRBV3-1, the J gene TRBJ2-7; TRBD1 might be the D (6 bases). V shed 0 bases and J shed 2 bases, with 8 bases lying between them. The CDR3 length is 14 residues. Germline values: CDR1 LGHDT, CDR2 YNNKEL (reference sequence). The CDR3 DNA reads TGTGCCAGCAGCCAAGAACAGGGCGCCTACGAGCAGTACTTC. Protein product: CASSQEQGAYEQYF.

The rearrangement uses TRBV11-3 and TRBJ2-1, with D tentatively TRBD2 (6 bases). This CDR3 is built from 13 residues. Germline CDR1 is SGHNT and CDR2 is YENEEA. V was cut by 2 bases and J by 7 bases, with 9 bases left in between. The CDR3 spells CASSLMGTNEQFF. CDR3 coding DNA: TGTGCCAGCAGCTTAATGGGGACTAATGAGCAGTTCTTC.

Ten or more counts support this clonotype. This sequence joins TRBV12-3 or TRBV12-4 and TRBJ2-2; 7 nucleotides align to TRBD2. V gave up 9 bases and J gave up 2 bases; unmatched junction bases: 6. The CDR3 spans 14 residues. The CDR3 DNA is TGTGCCAGTGGGGAGGGTACTAACACCGGGGAGCTGTTTTTT. It specifies CASGEGTNTGELFF.

Worth noting for this clonotype: One base away lies a much larger clone, so this may be a sequencing read error. The missing conserved phenylalanine or tryptophan at the end of this CDR3 makes a read error likely. The chain joins TRBV20-1 to TRBJ1-2; D perhaps matches TRBD1 (6 bases). Trimming took off 1 base at V and 5 bases at J, with 11 bases between the two ends. Germline V lookup: CDR1 DFQATT, CDR2 SNEGSKA (reference sequence). This CDR3 has 13 amino acids. DNA of the CDR3: TGCAGTGCTAGAGGGGACACTCGTTATGGCTACACCTTG. It codes for CSARGDTRYGYTL.

This clonotype appeared a few times. The chain has TRBV5-1 and TRBJ1-2, with D maybe TRBD1 (5 bases). The germline gives CDR1 SGHRS, CDR2 YFSETQ. V was clipped by 3 bases and J by 2 bases, with 11 bases between them. CDR3 length: 14 residues. CDR3 nucleotides: TGCGCCAGCAGCTGGGACGGAACGAACTATGGCTACACCTTC. Protein: CASSWDGTNYGYTF. The full variable domain, rest sourced from reference TRBV5-1 and TRBJ1-2, is KAGVTQTPRYLIKTRGQQVTLSCSPISGHRSVSWYQQTPGQGLQFLFEYFSETQRNKGNFPGRFSGRQFSNSRSEMNVSTLELGDSALYLCASSWDGTNYGYTFGSGTRLTVV.

The chain employs TRBV6-1 and TRBJ1-2, with D perhaps TRBD1 (5 bases). V dropped 7 bases and J dropped 2 bases, with 14 bases sitting between them. The CDR3 length is 14 residues. The germline gives CDR1 MNHNS, CDR2 SASEGT. This CDR3 reads CASTFNPGNYGYTF. CDR3 in DNA: TGTGCCAGCACCTTTAACCCAGGGAACTATGGCTACACCTTC.

This clonotype was seen only a few times. This chain links TRBV12-3 or TRBV12-4 with TRBJ2-1, with 7 nucleotides matching TRBD1. The V segment lost 5 bases and the J segment 7 bases; nucleotides outside the gene matches: 11. The CDR3 contains 15 residues. The DNA of the CDR3 is TGTGCCAGCAGTCCTACAGGGGAAATTCGTAATGAGCAGTTCTTC. This encodes CASSPTGEIRNEQFF.

This clonotype was counted at least ten times. The rearrangement links TRBV5-1 to TRBJ2-3; D not certain. Germline V gene sequence: CDR1 SGHRS, CDR2 YFSETQ. V lost 3 bases, J lost 4 bases, and 9 bases lay in between. CDR3 length: 13 amino acids. DNA for the CDR3: TGCGCCAGCAGCTACACGTCCCCAGATACGCAGTATTTT. This gives the protein CASSYTSPDTQYF.

The rearrangement uses TRBV5-1 and TRBJ2-2, with 14 bases aligning to TRBD2. Germline V gene sequence: CDR1 SGHRS, CDR2 YFSETQ. This CDR3 is built from 17 residues. V was clipped by 3 bases and J by 4 bases; unmatched bases: 5. CDR3 region: CASSYGLAGGGTGELFF. Written as DNA, the CDR3 is TGCGCCAGCAGCTATGGACTAGCGGGAGGAGGCACCGGGGAGCTGTTTTTT.

The chain employs TRBV10-1 and TRBJ2-3, with D uncertain. Trimming pared 0 bases from V and 4 bases from J, leaving 14 bases between. Germline CDR1 and CDR2: WNHNN and SYGVQD (reference sequence). CDR3 length: 16 residues. CDR3 loop: CASSESGRFFADTQYF. CDR3 in DNA: TGCGCCAGCAGTGAGTCGGGCAGATTTTTTGCAGATACGCAGTATTTT.

This clonotype was picked up many times. This chain connects TRBV2 to TRBJ1-2; 7 bases map to TRBD1. CDR1 is SNHLY and CDR2 is FYNNEI in the germline V gene. The CDR3 is 14 amino acids. J gave up 4 bases and V 5 bases, and 7 bases lay outside the gene matches. As DNA, the CDR3 is TGTGCCAGCAGTTATGACAGGGAAAGCTATGGCTACACCTTC. Translated: CASSYDRESYGYTF.

This clonotype was picked up a small number of times. This chain links TRBV7-9 with TRBJ2-2; 8 bases are a match to TRBD2. This CDR3 is built from 16 residues. Germline V gives CDR1 SEHNR, CDR2 FQNEAQ (reference sequence). After removal of 1 base from V and 2 bases from J, the junction contained 3 bases not matched to a gene. The CDR3: CASSLGGRKNTGELFF. DNA for the CDR3: TGTGCCAGCAGCTTAGGCGGGAGGAAAAACACCGGGGAGCTGTTTTTT.

On this clonotype: A much larger clone lies one base from this, so it may be a read error. In DNA, the CDR3 is TGTGCCAGCAATCCGACTAGCGGGGTCACAGATACGCAGTATTTT. Protein: CASNPTSGVTDTQYF. The rearrangement uses TRBV12-3 or TRBV12-4 and TRBJ2-3; 11 bases agree with TRBD2. The trim removed 7 bases at V and 2 bases at J, leaving 5 bases unmatched. This CDR3 has 15 residues.

This clonotype came up many times. The chain joins TRBV28 to TRBJ2-7; D is possibly TRBD1 (6 bases). Trimming took 4 bases from V and 6 from J, leaving 7 bases between them. Germline V CDR1 and CDR2: MDHEN, SYDVKM. The CDR3 is 11 residues long. The CDR3 protein is CASSYRAEQYF. CDR3 bases: TGTGCCAGCAGTTACAGGGCCGAGCAGTACTTC.